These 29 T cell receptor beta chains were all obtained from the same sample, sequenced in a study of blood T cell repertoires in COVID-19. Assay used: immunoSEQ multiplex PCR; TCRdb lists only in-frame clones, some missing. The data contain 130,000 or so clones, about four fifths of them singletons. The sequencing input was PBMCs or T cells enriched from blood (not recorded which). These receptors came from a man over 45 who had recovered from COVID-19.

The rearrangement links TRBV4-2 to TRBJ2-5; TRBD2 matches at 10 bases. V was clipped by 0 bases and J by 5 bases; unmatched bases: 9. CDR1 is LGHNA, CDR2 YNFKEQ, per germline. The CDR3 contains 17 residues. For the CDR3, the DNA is TGTGCCAGCAGCCAAGATGTCCAGCGGGGGGGTGTGGAGACCCAGTACTTC. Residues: CASSQDVQRGGVETQYF.

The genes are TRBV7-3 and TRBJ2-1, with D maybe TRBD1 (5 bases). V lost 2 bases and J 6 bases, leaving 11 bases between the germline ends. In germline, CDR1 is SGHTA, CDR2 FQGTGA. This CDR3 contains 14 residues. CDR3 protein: CASSLSPGINEQFF. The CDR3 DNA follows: TGTGCCAGCAGCTTATCACCAGGGATCAATGAGCAGTTCTTC.

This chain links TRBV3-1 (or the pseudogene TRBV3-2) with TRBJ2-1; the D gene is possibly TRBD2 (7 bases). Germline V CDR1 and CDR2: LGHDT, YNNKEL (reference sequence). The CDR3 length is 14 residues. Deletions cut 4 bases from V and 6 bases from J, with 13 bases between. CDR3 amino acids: CASSPRGGANEQFF. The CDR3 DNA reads TGTGCCAGCAGCCCCCGTGGGGGGGCCAATGAGCAGTTCTTC.

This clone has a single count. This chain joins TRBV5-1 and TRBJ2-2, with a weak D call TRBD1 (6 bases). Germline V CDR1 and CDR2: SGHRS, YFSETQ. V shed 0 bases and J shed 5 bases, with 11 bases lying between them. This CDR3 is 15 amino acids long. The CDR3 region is CASSLGQGLTGELFF. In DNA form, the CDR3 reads TGCGCCAGCAGCTTGGGCCAGGGGTTGACCGGGGAGCTGTTTTTT.

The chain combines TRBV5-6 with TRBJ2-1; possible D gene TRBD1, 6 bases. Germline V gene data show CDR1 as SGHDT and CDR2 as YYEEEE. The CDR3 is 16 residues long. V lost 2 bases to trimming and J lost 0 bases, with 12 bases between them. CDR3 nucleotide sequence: TGTGCCAGCAGCTTCCAGGGACAAAGCTCCTACAATGAGCAGTTCTTC. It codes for CASSFQGQSSYNEQFF.

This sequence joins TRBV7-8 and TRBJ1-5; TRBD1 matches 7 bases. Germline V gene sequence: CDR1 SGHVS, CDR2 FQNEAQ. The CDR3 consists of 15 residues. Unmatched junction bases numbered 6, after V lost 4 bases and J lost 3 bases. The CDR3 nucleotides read TGTGCCAGCAGCTCCTTACAGGGGCCCAATCAGCCCCAGCATTTT. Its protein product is CASSSLQGPNQPQHF.

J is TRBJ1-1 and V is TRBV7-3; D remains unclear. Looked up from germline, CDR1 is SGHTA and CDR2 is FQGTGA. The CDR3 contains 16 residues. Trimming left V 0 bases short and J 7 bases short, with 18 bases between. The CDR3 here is CASSLTDRGVEGEAFF. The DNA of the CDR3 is TGTGCCAGCAGCTTAACGGATCGGGGAGTTGAAGGTGAAGCTTTCTTT.

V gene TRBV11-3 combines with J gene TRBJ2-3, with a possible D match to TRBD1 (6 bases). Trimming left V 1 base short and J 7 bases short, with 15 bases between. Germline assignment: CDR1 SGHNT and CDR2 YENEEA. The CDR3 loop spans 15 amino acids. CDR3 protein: CASSLGQDEGNTQYF. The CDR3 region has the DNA TGTGCCAGCAGCTTAGGACAGGACGAGGGGAATACGCAGTATTTT.

CDR3 DNA: TGCGCCAGCAGCAGCGGGACAGGGGGCGCGAACACCGGGGAGCTGTTTTTT. Protein: CASSSGTGGANTGELFF. The chain carries TRBV5-1 and TRBJ2-2; 12 bases are a match to TRBD1. Germline V CDR1 and CDR2: SGHRS, YFSETQ. This CDR3 comprises 17 residues. The V segment lost 4 bases and the J segment 0 bases; nucleotides outside the gene matches: 4. Together with reference TRBV5-1 and TRBJ2-2, the CDR3 gives the full variable domain: KAGVTQTPRYLIKTRGQQVTLSCSPISGHRSVSWYQQTPGQGLQFLFEYFSETQRNKGNFPGRFSGRQFSNSRSEMNVSTLELGDSALYLCASSSGTGGANTGELFFGEGSRLTVL.

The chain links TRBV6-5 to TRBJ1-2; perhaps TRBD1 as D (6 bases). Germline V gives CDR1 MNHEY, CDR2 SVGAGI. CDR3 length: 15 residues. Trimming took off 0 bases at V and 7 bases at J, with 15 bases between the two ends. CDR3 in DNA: TGTGCCAGCAGTTACTCGATGGGCGCAGGGGTTGGCTACACCTTC. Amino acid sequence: CASSYSMGAGVGYTF.

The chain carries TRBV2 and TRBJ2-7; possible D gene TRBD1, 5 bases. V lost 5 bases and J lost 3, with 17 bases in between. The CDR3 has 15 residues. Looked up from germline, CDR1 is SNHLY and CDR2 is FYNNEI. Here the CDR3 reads CASSPGDSESYEQYF. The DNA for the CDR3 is TGTGCCAGCAGTCCCGGTGACAGCGAAAGCTACGAGCAGTACTTC.

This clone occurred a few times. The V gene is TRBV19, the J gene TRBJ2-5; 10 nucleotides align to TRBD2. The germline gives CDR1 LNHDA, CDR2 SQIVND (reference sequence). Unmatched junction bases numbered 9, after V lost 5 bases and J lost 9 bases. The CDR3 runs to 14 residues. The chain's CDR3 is CASSPRSGGAAQYF. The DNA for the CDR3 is TGTGCCAGTAGTCCACGAAGCGGGGGGGCCGCCCAGTACTTC.

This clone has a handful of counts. The CDR3 loop is CASSQGTNPNIQYF. The CDR3, as DNA: TGCGCCAGCAGCCAAGGGACAAACCCAAACATTCAGTACTTC. This chain connects TRBV4-3 to TRBJ2-4, with a possible D match to TRBD1 (5 bases). The CDR3 is 14 residues long. V lost 1 base and J 6 bases, leaving 10 bases between the germline ends. From germline, CDR1 is LGHNA and CDR2 YSLEER.

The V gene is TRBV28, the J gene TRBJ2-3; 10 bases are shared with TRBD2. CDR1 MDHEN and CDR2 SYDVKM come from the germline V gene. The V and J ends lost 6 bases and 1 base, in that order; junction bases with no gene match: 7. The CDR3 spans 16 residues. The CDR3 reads CASRMIAGGRTDTQYF. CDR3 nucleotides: TGTGCCAGCAGGATGATAGCGGGGGGACGCACAGATACGCAGTATTTT.

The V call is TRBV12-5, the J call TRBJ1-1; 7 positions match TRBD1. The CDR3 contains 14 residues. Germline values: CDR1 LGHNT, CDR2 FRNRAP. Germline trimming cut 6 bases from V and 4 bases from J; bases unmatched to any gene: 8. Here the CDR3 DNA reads TGTGCTAGTGGCCTGACAGGGTTGGGCACTGAAGCTTTCTTT. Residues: CASGLTGLGTEAFF.

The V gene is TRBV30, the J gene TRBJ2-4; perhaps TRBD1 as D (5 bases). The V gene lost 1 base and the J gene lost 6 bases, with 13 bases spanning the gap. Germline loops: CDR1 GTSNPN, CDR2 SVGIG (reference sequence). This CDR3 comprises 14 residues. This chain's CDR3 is CAWSGMQGRNIQYF. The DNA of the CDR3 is TGTGCCTGGAGTGGTATGCAGGGTAGAAACATTCAGTACTTC.

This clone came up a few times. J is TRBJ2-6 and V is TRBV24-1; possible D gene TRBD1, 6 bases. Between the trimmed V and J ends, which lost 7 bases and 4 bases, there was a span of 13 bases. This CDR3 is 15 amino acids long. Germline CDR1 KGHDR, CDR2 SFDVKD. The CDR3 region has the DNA TGTGCCACCAGACTAGGGGGTCTCGGGGCCAACGTCCTGACTTTC. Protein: CATRLGGLGANVLTF.

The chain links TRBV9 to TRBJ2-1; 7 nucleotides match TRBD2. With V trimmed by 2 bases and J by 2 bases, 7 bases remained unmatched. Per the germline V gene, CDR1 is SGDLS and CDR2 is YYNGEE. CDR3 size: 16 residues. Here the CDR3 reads CASSVERGMTYNEQFF. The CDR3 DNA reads TGTGCCAGCAGCGTCGAGCGGGGAATGACCTACAATGAGCAGTTCTTC.

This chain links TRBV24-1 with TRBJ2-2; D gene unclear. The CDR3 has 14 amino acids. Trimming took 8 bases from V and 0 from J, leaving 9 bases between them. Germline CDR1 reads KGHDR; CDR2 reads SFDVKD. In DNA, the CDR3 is TGTGCCACCAATGGAGTGGCGAACACCGGGGAGCTGTTTTTT. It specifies CATNGVANTGELFF.

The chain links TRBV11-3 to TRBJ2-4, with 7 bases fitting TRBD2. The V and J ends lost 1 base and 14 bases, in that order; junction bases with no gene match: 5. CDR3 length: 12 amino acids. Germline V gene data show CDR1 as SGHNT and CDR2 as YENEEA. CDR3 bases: TGTGCCAGCAGCTTAGGCGGGGGACTTAAGTACTTC. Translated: CASSLGGGLKYF.

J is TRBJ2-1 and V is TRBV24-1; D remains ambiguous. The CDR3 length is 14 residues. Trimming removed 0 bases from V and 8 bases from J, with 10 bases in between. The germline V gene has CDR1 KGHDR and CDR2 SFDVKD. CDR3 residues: CATSDLAVAYEQFF. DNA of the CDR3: TGTGCCACCAGTGATTTGGCCGTAGCATATGAGCAGTTCTTC.

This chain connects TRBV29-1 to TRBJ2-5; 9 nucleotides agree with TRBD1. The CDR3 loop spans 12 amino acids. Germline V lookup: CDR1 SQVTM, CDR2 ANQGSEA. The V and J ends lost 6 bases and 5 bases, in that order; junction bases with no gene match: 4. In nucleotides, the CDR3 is TGCAGCGTCGGACAGGGGCACGAGACCCAGTACTTC. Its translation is CSVGQGHETQYF.

The CDR3 sequence: CASSLTEGALSPLHF. The CDR3 DNA is TGTGCCAGCAGCTTAACAGAGGGGGCCCTTTCACCCCTCCACTTT. This chain connects TRBV7-3 to TRBJ1-6; 7 bases match TRBD1. V was pared by 0 bases and J by 9 bases, with 5 bases of the junction left unmatched. Germline lookup yields CDR1 SGHTA and CDR2 FQGTGA. The CDR3 is 15 amino acids. The full variable domain, its missing parts supplied by reference TRBV7-3 and TRBJ1-6, is GAGVSQTPSNKVTEKGKYVELRCDPISGHTALYWYRQSLGQGPEFLIYFQGTGAADDSGLPNDRFFAVRPEGSVSTLKIQRTERGDSAVYLCASSLTEGALSPLHFGNGTRLTVT.

This CDR3 reads CASSLDTGGWGTEAFF. CDR3 bases: TGCGCCAGCAGCTTGGATACAGGGGGCTGGGGCACTGAAGCTTTCTTT. The chain carries TRBV5-1 and TRBJ1-1; 9 bases map to TRBD1. The CDR3 totals 16 residues. Germline V lookup: CDR1 SGHRS, CDR2 YFSETQ. The V and J ends lost 0 bases and 4 bases, in that order; junction bases with no gene match: 7.

In nucleotides, the CDR3 is TGTGCCAGTAGTACCCGCACAAATGAAAAACTGTTTTTT. Amino acid sequence: CASSTRTNEKLFF. The rearrangement links TRBV19 to TRBJ1-4; no reliable D call. The CDR3 contains 13 residues. Germline assignment: CDR1 LNHDA and CDR2 SQIVND (reference sequence). V dropped 4 bases and J dropped 5 bases, with 8 bases sitting between them.

This chain's CDR3 is CASSQKPISYNEQFF. DNA for the CDR3: TGTGCCAGCAGCCAAAAACCTATCTCCTACAATGAGCAGTTCTTC. The rearrangement uses TRBV3-1 (or the pseudogene TRBV3-2) and TRBJ2-1; D call uncertain. Germline CDR1 LGHDT, CDR2 YNNKEL (reference sequence). CDR3 length equals 15 residues. V dropped 2 bases and J dropped 0 bases, with 8 bases sitting between them.

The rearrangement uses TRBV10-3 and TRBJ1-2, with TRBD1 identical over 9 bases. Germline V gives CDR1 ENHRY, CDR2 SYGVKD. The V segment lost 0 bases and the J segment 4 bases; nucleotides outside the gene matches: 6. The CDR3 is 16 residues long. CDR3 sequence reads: CAISESPRTGVYGYTF. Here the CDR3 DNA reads TGTGCCATCAGTGAGTCCCCCAGGACAGGGGTCTATGGCTACACCTTC.

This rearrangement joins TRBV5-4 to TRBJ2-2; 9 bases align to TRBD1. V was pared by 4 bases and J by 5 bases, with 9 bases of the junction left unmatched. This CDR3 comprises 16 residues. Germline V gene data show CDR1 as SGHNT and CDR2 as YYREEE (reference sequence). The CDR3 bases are TGTGCCAGCAGCCGGGGACAGGGTAGTAGAACCGGGGAGCTGTTTTTT. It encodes CASSRGQGSRTGELFF.

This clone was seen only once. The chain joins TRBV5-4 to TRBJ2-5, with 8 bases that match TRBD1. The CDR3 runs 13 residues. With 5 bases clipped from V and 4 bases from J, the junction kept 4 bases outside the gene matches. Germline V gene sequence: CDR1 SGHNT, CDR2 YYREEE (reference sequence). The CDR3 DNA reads TGTGCCAGCAGACCAGGGGGCCGAGAGACCCAGTACTTC. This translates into CASRPGGRETQYF.